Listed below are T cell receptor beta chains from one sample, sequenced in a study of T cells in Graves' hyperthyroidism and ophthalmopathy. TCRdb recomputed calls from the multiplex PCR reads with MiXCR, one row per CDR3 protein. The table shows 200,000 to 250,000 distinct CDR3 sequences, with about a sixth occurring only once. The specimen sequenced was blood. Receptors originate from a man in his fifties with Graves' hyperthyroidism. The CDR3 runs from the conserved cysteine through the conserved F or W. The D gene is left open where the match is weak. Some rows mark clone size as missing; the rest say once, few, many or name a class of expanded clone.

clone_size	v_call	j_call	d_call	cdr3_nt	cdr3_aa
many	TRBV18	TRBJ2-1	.	TGTGCCAGCTCACCACACTCAACCTACAATGAGCAGTTCTTC	CASSPHSTYNEQFF
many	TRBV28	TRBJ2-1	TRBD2	TGTGCCAGCCGACCCCCTAGCGGGAGTTACAATGAGCAGTTCTTC	CASRPPSGSYNEQFF
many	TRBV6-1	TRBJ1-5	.	TGTGCCAGCAGTCCGCACGGATATAGCAATCAGCCCCAGCATTTT	CASSPHGYSNQPQHF
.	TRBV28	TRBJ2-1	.	TGTGCCAGCAGTGAAGGGCGGGGGCATGAGCAGTTCTTC	CASSEGRGHEQFF
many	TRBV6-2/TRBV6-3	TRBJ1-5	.	TGTGCCAGCAGTTACAGCACGGCCAGGGGCAATCAGCCCCAGCATTTT	CASSYSTARGNQPQHF
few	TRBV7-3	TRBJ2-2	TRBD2	TGTGCCAGCAGCTTGACTAGCGGGAGCCCCCCCGGGGAGCTGTTTTTT	CASSLTSGSPPGELFF
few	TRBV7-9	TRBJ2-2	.	TGTGCCAGCAGCCGAATAGAACCGAACACCGGGGAGCTGTTTTTT	CASSRIEPNTGELFF
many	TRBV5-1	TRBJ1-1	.	TGCGCCAGCAGCTTGGCCGAGGGGAACACTGAAGCTTTCTTT	CASSLAEGNTEAFF
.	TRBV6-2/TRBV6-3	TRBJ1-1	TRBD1	TGTGCCGGCAGTAGGGACAGGGGTATGAACACTGAAGCTTTCTTT	CAGSRDRGMNTEAFF
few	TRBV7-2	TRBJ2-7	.	TGTGCCAGCAGCTTAGGGAGGGGCGAGCAGTACTTC	CASSLGRGEQYF
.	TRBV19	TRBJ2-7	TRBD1	TGTGCCAGTTGGGGACCCGGACAGGGTCGTTACGAGCAGTACTTC	CASWGPGQGRYEQYF
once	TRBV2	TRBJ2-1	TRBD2	TGTGCCAGCCTCGACGGCTCCGGGACTAGCGGGCGGAGCTCCTACAATGAGCAGTTCTTC	CASLDGSGTSGRSSYNEQFF
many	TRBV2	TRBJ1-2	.	TGTGCCAGCAGTGAGGCCTATGGCTACACCTTC	CASSEAYGYTF
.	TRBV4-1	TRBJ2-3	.	TGCGCCAGCAGCCTAGGGGCGGCAGACACAGATACGCAGTATTTT	CASSLGAADTDTQYF
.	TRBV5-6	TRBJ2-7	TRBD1	TGTGCCAGCAGCTTTAGGGACAGGGTGGACGAGCAGTACTTC	CASSFRDRVDEQYF
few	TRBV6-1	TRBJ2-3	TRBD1	TGTGCCACCAGCAGGGGGCTAATAGATACGCAGTATTTT	CATSRGLIDTQYF
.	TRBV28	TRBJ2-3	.	TGTGCCAGCAGTTTGAGACAGTTCACAGATACGCAGTATTTT	CASSLRQFTDTQYF
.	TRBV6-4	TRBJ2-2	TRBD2	TGTGCCAGCAGTGCCACTAGCGCGAACACCGGGGAGCTGTTTTTT	CASSATSANTGELFF
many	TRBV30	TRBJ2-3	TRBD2	TGTGCCTTCTCCCCGGGACTAGCGGGATCATCCGATACGCAGTATTTT	CAFSPGLAGSSDTQYF
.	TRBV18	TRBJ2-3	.	TGTGCCAGCAGCGTAGGGGTGAGCACAGATACGCAGTATTTT	CASSVGVSTDTQYF
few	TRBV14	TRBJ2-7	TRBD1	TGTGCCAGCAGGGACAGGGATTCCTACGAGCAGTACTTC	CASRDRDSYEQYF
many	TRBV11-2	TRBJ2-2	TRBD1	TGTGCCAGCAGCTTAGGGCAGGGGGCGGACACCGGGGAGCTGTTTTTT	CASSLGQGADTGELFF
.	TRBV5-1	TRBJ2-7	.	TGCGCCAGCAGCTTGGGATTCAGACAAGTCGAGCAGTACTTC	CASSLGFRQVEQYF
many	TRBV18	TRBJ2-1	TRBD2	TGTGCCAGCTCACAAAGACTAGCAGGGAATGAGCAGTTCTTC	CASSQRLAGNEQFF
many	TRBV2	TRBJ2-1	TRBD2	TGTGCCAGCAGTGGGGGGAGCGGGACCGATGAGCAGTTCTTC	CASSGGSGTDEQFF
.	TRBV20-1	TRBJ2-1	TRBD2	TGCAGTGCTTTGACTAGCGGGTTTTCCTACAATGAGCAGTTCTTC	CSALTSGFSYNEQFF
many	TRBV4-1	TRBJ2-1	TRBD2	TGCGCCAGCAGCCAAGATGGGAGGGGTCGGTATGAGCAGTTCTTC	CASSQDGRGRYEQFF
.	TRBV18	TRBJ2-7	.	TGTGCCAGCTCACCACCGAAGGGTAGCGGCGACCCCTACGAGCAGTACTTC	CASSPPKGSGDPYEQYF
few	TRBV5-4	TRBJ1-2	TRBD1	TGTGCCAGCAGCCCGCGGACAGGGTACTATGGCTACACCTTC	CASSPRTGYYGYTF